The rows below give T cell receptor beta chains drawn from one sample of a study of Graves' ophthalmopathy and Graves' hyperthyroidism. MiXCR, run by TCRdb on the multiplex PCR reads, gives a single entry per CDR3 protein. This table holds around 600,000 distinct CDR3 sequences, over 40% found once. The sequenced material came from peripheral blood. Receptors were obtained from an adult man with Graves' ophthalmopathy. The CDR3 runs from the conserved cysteine through the conserved F or W. A D gene is named only where the DNA matches it firmly. The size field is filled for only some rows; it gives once, few, many or a size class.

J gene	V gene	D gene	clone size	CDR3 length	CDR3 protein	CDR3 DNA
TRBJ1-1	TRBV7-2	TRBD1	few	17	CASSLRQGALMNTEAFF	TGTGCCAGCAGCTTAAGGCAGGGGGCCCTCATGAACACTGAAGCTTTCTTT
TRBJ1-2	TRBV25-1	TRBD1	NA	16	CASSPLEDRGRHGYTF	TGTGCCAGCTCACCATTGGAGGACAGGGGGCGTCATGGCTACACCTTC
TRBJ1-5	TRBV15	NA	NA	15	CATSSGGTYDQPQHF	TGTGCCACCAGCAGCGGGGGAACCTACGATCAGCCCCAGCATTTT
TRBJ2-3	TRBV7-2	NA	few	15	CASSFRRVGPDTQYF	TGTGCCAGCAGCTTTAGGAGGGTCGGCCCAGATACGCAGTATTTT
TRBJ2-5	TRBV30	TRBD1	NA	14	CAWRGQAAVETQYF	TGTGCCTGGAGAGGACAGGCGGCTGTAGAGACCCAGTACTTC
TRBJ1-3	TRBV30	NA	few	11	CAWNTKGTIYF	TGTGCCTGGAATACCAAGGGCACCATATATTTT
TRBJ1-5	TRBV20-1	TRBD1	many	12	CSGTGQDQPQHF	TGCAGTGGCACAGGACAGGATCAGCCCCAGCATTTT
TRBJ2-7	TRBV12-3/TRBV12-4	TRBD1	few	14	CASSFGGQGNEQYF	TGTGCCAGCAGTTTTGGAGGACAGGGAAACGAGCAGTACTTC
TRBJ2-7	TRBV7-8	TRBD1	NA	15	CASSLGGTGAYGQYF	TGTGCCAGCAGCTTAGGGGGGACAGGGGCCTACGGGCAGTACTTC
TRBJ2-7	TRBV10-3	TRBD2	few	14	CASRLTSGYYEQYF	TGTGCCAGCAGATTGACTAGCGGGTACTACGAGCAGTACTTC
TRBJ2-5	TRBV10-3	TRBD2	NA	14	CASGEGTSSQTQYF	TGTGCCAGCGGTGAAGGGACTAGCTCTCAGACCCAGTACTTC
TRBJ1-1	TRBV10-2	NA	many	13	CASRGTGYTEAFF	TGCGCCAGCAGGGGGACGGGATACACTGAAGCTTTCTTT
TRBJ2-7	TRBV10-3	NA	many	12	CAISESGGGGNF	TGTGCCATCAGTGAGTCTGGGGGCGGTGGGAACTTC
TRBJ1-1	TRBV29-1	NA	NA	13	CSVEGRLDTEAFF	TGCAGCGTTGAAGGACGGTTGGACACTGAAGCTTTCTTT
TRBJ1-1	TRBV2	NA	NA	17	CASSDWTDQPQDTEAFF	TGTGCCAGCAGTGACTGGACGGATCAGCCCCAGGACACTGAAGCTTTCTTT
TRBJ1-6	TRBV27	NA	few	15	CASSLMRQGESPLHF	TGTGCCAGCAGTTTAATGCGGCAGGGCGAATCACCCCTCCACTTT
TRBJ1-1	TRBV10-3	NA	NA	17	CASSSLLGASRNTEAFF	TGTGCCAGCTCCTCTCTTCTGGGGGCCTCGAGGAACACTGAAGCTTTCTTT
TRBJ1-6	TRBV25-1	NA	NA	13	CASSWGNDSPLHF	TGTGCCAGCAGTTGGGGGAATGATTCACCCCTCCACTTT
TRBJ1-1	TRBV30	TRBD1	NA	12	CACLTGANEAFF	TGTGCCTGTCTGACAGGGGCTAATGAAGCTTTCTTT
TRBJ1-6	TRBV3-1	TRBD1	few	17	CASSQDGLTGGNSPLHF	TGTGCCAGCAGCCAAGACGGTCTTACAGGGGGAAATTCACCCCTCCACTTT
TRBJ1-1	TRBV2	NA	NA	13	CASSVGRNNEAFF	TGTGCCAGCAGTGTTGGCAGGAATAATGAAGCTTTCTTT
TRBJ2-7	TRBV7-2	NA	NA	14	CASSPPPAPYEQYF	TGTGCCAGCTCACCACCGCCAGCCCCCTACGAGCAGTACTTC
TRBJ1-5	TRBV19	NA	NA	15	CASSQGQPNNQPQHF	TGTGCCAGCAGTCAAGGACAGCCTAACAATCAGCCCCAGCATTTT
TRBJ2-6	TRBV29-1	NA	NA	11	CSASGGSVLTF	TGCAGCGCCTCCGGGGGTTCCGTCCTGACTTTC
TRBJ1-1	TRBV12-3/TRBV12-4	NA	few	12	CASTWGFTEAFF	TGTGCCAGCACCTGGGGGTTCACTGAAGCTTTCTTT
TRBJ2-7	TRBV14	TRBD1	NA	15	CASSQAPGQGYEQYF	TGTGCCAGCAGCCAAGCTCCGGGACAGGGGTACGAGCAGTACTTC
TRBJ1-4	TRBV12-3/TRBV12-4	NA	NA	14	CATSLRGVNEKLFF	TGTGCCACCAGTTTGCGGGGCGTAAATGAAAAACTGTTTTTT
TRBJ2-5	TRBV7-9	TRBD2	many	19	CASSITGTSGSKNQETQYF	TGTGCCAGCAGCATTACCGGGACTAGCGGGAGTAAAAACCAAGAGACCCAGTACTTC
TRBJ1-2	TRBV7-2	NA	NA	13	CASERDFGYGYTF	TGTGCCAGCGAGAGGGACTTCGGCTATGGCTACACCTTC
TRBJ1-2	TRBV10-2	TRBD1	NA	14	CASSGIGTDYGYTF	TGCGCCAGCAGTGGGATCGGGACAGACTATGGCTACACCTTC
TRBJ1-6	TRBV12-5	TRBD1	NA	17	CASGLVRGSRGRSPLHF	TGTGCTAGTGGTTTGGTACGAGGAAGCAGGGGGCGATCACCCCTCCACTTT
TRBJ1-6	TRBV7-8	TRBD1	NA	17	CASSLLQGAPGSSPLHF	TGTGCCAGCAGCTTACTGCAGGGGGCCCCCGGAAGTTCACCCCTCCACTTT
TRBJ1-2	TRBV2	NA	many	14	CATIILDSNYGYTF	TGTGCCACCATTATACTAGACAGTAACTATGGCTACACCTTC
TRBJ1-4	TRBV20-1	NA	NA	15	CSATNRTGSDEKLFF	TGCAGTGCTACCAACCGAACAGGGTCTGATGAAAAACTGTTTTTT
TRBJ2-1	TRBV5-6	TRBD2	NA	12	CASSLREDEQFF	TGTGCCAGCAGCTTGCGGGAGGATGAGCAGTTCTTC
TRBJ1-1	TRBV12-3/TRBV12-4	NA	few	16	CASTPPEGLKNTEAFF	TGTGCCAGCACCCCTCCTGAGGGGCTTAAGAACACTGAAGCTTTCTTT
TRBJ2-5	TRBV7-4	TRBD2	NA	14	CASSVSGSEETQYF	TGTGCCAGCAGCGTGAGCGGGAGTGAGGAGACCCAGTACTTC
TRBJ2-7	TRBV7-8	TRBD2	many	14	CASSWGGTAYEQYF	TGTGCCAGCAGCTGGGGGGGAACCGCCTACGAGCAGTACTTC
TRBJ2-7	TRBV20-1	NA	few	13	CSAASAATYEQYF	TGCAGTGCCGCCTCGGCGGCGACATACGAGCAGTACTTC
TRBJ2-2	TRBV10-3	NA	few	14	CASSSRGHTGELFF	TGTGCCAGCAGTTCCCGAGGGCACACCGGGGAGCTGTTTTTT
TRBJ2-7	TRBV11-2	NA	once	15	CASSLDSTAKYEQYF	TGTGCCAGCAGCTTAGATTCGACAGCTAAGTACGAGCAGTACTTC
TRBJ2-2	TRBV5-1	NA	NA	14	CASTYSYPTGELFF	TGCGCCAGCACCTACAGCTATCCCACCGGGGAGCTGTTTTTT
TRBJ2-5	TRBV10-3	NA	many	15	CATREATSRQQTQYF	TGTGCCACCCGTGAAGCCACTAGTCGGCAACAGACCCAGTACTTC
TRBJ2-5	TRBV7-9	TRBD2	NA	17	CASRPGTGEGLAGARYF	TGTGCCAGCAGACCCGGGACAGGGGAGGGACTAGCGGGGGCCCGGTACTTC
TRBJ2-7	TRBV2	NA	NA	10	CASTGQEQYF	TGTGCCAGCACCGGACAAGAGCAGTACTTC
TRBJ2-5	TRBV20-1	TRBD1	few	12	CSARTRGETQYF	TGCAGTGCTAGAACCAGGGGGGAGACCCAGTACTTC
TRBJ1-2	TRBV29-1	NA	once	14	CASSFASGYGGYTF	TGTGCCAGCAGCTTTGCCTCAGGGTACGGTGGCTACACCTTC
TRBJ1-4	TRBV7-2	TRBD1	many	16	CASSLAPGTGGEKLFF	TGTGCCAGCAGCTTGGCCCCCGGGACAGGGGGCGAAAAACTGTTTTTT
TRBJ1-1	TRBV7-2	NA	many	13	CASSLAGFGEAFF	TGTGCCAGCAGCTTAGCAGGGTTCGGTGAAGCTTTCTTT
TRBJ2-2	TRBV7-2	TRBD2	few	15	CASSWTSANTGELFF	TGTGCCAGCAGCTGGACTAGCGCGAACACCGGGGAGCTGTTTTTT
TRBJ1-3	TRBV11-2	NA	few	14	CASSLGVPGNTIYF	TGTGCCAGCAGCTTAGGGGTGCCTGGAAACACCATATATTTT
TRBJ1-1	TRBV5-1	TRBD1	many	16	CASSWGDRGTNTEAFF	TGCGCCAGCAGCTGGGGGGACAGGGGAACAAACACTGAAGCTTTCTTT
TRBJ1-1	TRBV29-1	NA	NA	13	CSLATGRNTEAFF	TGCAGCTTGGCCACGGGGCGTAACACTGAAGCTTTCTTT
TRBJ2-7	TRBV2	NA	many	14	CASSVFGGNYEQYF	TGTGCCAGCAGTGTATTCGGCGGAAACTACGAGCAGTACTTC